The rows below give T cell receptor beta chains drawn from one sample of a study of cytomegalovirus exposure and HLA in healthy donors. Produced via immunoSEQ multiplex PCR; TCRdb's table is partial and in-frame only. The data hold about 160,000 clones, with about 85% observed a single time. The sequenced sample was PBMCs. Receptors were obtained from a man in his late teens or twenties in good health and CMV-seropositive. Each CDR3 is given with its conserved first and last residue. Fields, in order: V gene, J gene, clone size, D gene, CDR3 protein, CDR3 DNA. D genes are given only for firm matches. Clone size is stated in some rows and not others, as once, few, many or a class when expanded.

V: TRBV19; J: TRBJ1-4; size: -; D: -; CDR3: CASRRTGTRGGNEKLFF; DNA: TGTGCCAGTAGGAGAACCGGGACTCGGGGTGGCAATGAAAAACTGTTTTTT
V: TRBV9; J: TRBJ2-1; size: -; D: -; CDR3: CASSVEASNYNEQFF; DNA: TGTGCCAGCAGCGTAGAGGCTAGCAACTACAATGAGCAGTTCTTC
V: TRBV2; J: TRBJ2-3; size: once; D: -; CDR3: CASSEGLARDTDTQYF; DNA: TGTGCCAGCAGTGAGGGCCTAGCGAGGGACACAGATACGCAGTATTTT
V: TRBV19; J: TRBJ2-7; size: -; D: TRBD2; CDR3: CASRREGINEQYF; DNA: TGTGCCAGTAGGCGGGAGGGAATCAACGAGCAGTACTTC
V: TRBV9; J: TRBJ2-7; size: -; D: TRBD2; CDR3: CASSLAGDYEQYF; DNA: TGTGCCAGCAGCCTCGCGGGGGACTACGAGCAGTACTTC
V: TRBV7-3; J: TRBJ2-1; size: -; D: -; CDR3: CASSVGGRGDYNEQFF; DNA: TGTGCCAGCAGCGTAGGGGGGAGGGGTGACTACAATGAGCAGTTCTTC
V: TRBV1; J: TRBJ2-1; size: once; D: -; CDR3: CTSSQAAGLASNEQFF; DNA: TGCACCAGCAGCCAAGCCGCAGGACTAGCCAGCAATGAGCAGTTCTTC
V: TRBV5-1; J: TRBJ1-4; size: -; D: -; CDR3: CASSSPDEKLFF; DNA: TGCGCCAGCAGCTCCCCTGATGAAAAACTGTTTTTT
V: TRBV30; J: TRBJ1-2; size: once; D: TRBD1; CDR3: CAWSWDREGYTF; DNA: TGTGCCTGGAGTTGGGACAGGGAGGGCTACACCTTC
V: TRBV5-4; J: TRBJ1-2; size: -; D: -; CDR3: CASSLVTANYGYTF; DNA: TGTGCCAGCAGCTTGGTGACAGCTAACTATGGCTACACCTTC
V: TRBV5-6; J: TRBJ1-6; size: -; D: -; CDR3: CASSFSGSNSPLHF; DNA: TGTGCCAGCAGCTTTTCTGGGAGTAATTCACCCCTCCACTTT
V: TRBV6-1; J: TRBJ2-3; size: -; D: -; CDR3: CASSALQGSTDTQYF; DNA: TGTGCCAGCAGTGCCCTCCAGGGTAGCACAGATACGCAGTATTTT